This T cell receptor (beta chain) was documented in a study of patients and donors after allogeneic stem cell transplantation. The junction had 10 bases not matched to a gene; V was cut back by 7 bases and J by 2 bases. Germline assignment: CDR1 MNHEY and CDR2 SVGEGT. This CDR3 comprises 15 residues. This clonotype was detected many times. TCRdb redid the calling of the RT-PCR reads with MiXCR, one entry per CDR3 protein. The table includes 70,000 to 95,000 distinct CDR3 sequences, approximately 5% detected once. The rearrangement links TRBV6-2 or TRBV6-3 to TRBJ2-7; 8 nucleotides line up with TRBD2. Sequencing used blood, either unsorted or a sorted T cell fraction (not recorded which). This clonotype was sampled from a human donor who was either an allogeneic HSCT recipient or a stem cell or donor lymphocyte infusion donor (not recorded which). It is not recorded whose cells these are; they may come from a transplant donor. CDR3 loop: CASTPAGGATYEQYF. CDR3 DNA sequence: TGTGCCAGCACCCCGGCGGGGGGTGCGACCTACGAGCAGTACTTC.